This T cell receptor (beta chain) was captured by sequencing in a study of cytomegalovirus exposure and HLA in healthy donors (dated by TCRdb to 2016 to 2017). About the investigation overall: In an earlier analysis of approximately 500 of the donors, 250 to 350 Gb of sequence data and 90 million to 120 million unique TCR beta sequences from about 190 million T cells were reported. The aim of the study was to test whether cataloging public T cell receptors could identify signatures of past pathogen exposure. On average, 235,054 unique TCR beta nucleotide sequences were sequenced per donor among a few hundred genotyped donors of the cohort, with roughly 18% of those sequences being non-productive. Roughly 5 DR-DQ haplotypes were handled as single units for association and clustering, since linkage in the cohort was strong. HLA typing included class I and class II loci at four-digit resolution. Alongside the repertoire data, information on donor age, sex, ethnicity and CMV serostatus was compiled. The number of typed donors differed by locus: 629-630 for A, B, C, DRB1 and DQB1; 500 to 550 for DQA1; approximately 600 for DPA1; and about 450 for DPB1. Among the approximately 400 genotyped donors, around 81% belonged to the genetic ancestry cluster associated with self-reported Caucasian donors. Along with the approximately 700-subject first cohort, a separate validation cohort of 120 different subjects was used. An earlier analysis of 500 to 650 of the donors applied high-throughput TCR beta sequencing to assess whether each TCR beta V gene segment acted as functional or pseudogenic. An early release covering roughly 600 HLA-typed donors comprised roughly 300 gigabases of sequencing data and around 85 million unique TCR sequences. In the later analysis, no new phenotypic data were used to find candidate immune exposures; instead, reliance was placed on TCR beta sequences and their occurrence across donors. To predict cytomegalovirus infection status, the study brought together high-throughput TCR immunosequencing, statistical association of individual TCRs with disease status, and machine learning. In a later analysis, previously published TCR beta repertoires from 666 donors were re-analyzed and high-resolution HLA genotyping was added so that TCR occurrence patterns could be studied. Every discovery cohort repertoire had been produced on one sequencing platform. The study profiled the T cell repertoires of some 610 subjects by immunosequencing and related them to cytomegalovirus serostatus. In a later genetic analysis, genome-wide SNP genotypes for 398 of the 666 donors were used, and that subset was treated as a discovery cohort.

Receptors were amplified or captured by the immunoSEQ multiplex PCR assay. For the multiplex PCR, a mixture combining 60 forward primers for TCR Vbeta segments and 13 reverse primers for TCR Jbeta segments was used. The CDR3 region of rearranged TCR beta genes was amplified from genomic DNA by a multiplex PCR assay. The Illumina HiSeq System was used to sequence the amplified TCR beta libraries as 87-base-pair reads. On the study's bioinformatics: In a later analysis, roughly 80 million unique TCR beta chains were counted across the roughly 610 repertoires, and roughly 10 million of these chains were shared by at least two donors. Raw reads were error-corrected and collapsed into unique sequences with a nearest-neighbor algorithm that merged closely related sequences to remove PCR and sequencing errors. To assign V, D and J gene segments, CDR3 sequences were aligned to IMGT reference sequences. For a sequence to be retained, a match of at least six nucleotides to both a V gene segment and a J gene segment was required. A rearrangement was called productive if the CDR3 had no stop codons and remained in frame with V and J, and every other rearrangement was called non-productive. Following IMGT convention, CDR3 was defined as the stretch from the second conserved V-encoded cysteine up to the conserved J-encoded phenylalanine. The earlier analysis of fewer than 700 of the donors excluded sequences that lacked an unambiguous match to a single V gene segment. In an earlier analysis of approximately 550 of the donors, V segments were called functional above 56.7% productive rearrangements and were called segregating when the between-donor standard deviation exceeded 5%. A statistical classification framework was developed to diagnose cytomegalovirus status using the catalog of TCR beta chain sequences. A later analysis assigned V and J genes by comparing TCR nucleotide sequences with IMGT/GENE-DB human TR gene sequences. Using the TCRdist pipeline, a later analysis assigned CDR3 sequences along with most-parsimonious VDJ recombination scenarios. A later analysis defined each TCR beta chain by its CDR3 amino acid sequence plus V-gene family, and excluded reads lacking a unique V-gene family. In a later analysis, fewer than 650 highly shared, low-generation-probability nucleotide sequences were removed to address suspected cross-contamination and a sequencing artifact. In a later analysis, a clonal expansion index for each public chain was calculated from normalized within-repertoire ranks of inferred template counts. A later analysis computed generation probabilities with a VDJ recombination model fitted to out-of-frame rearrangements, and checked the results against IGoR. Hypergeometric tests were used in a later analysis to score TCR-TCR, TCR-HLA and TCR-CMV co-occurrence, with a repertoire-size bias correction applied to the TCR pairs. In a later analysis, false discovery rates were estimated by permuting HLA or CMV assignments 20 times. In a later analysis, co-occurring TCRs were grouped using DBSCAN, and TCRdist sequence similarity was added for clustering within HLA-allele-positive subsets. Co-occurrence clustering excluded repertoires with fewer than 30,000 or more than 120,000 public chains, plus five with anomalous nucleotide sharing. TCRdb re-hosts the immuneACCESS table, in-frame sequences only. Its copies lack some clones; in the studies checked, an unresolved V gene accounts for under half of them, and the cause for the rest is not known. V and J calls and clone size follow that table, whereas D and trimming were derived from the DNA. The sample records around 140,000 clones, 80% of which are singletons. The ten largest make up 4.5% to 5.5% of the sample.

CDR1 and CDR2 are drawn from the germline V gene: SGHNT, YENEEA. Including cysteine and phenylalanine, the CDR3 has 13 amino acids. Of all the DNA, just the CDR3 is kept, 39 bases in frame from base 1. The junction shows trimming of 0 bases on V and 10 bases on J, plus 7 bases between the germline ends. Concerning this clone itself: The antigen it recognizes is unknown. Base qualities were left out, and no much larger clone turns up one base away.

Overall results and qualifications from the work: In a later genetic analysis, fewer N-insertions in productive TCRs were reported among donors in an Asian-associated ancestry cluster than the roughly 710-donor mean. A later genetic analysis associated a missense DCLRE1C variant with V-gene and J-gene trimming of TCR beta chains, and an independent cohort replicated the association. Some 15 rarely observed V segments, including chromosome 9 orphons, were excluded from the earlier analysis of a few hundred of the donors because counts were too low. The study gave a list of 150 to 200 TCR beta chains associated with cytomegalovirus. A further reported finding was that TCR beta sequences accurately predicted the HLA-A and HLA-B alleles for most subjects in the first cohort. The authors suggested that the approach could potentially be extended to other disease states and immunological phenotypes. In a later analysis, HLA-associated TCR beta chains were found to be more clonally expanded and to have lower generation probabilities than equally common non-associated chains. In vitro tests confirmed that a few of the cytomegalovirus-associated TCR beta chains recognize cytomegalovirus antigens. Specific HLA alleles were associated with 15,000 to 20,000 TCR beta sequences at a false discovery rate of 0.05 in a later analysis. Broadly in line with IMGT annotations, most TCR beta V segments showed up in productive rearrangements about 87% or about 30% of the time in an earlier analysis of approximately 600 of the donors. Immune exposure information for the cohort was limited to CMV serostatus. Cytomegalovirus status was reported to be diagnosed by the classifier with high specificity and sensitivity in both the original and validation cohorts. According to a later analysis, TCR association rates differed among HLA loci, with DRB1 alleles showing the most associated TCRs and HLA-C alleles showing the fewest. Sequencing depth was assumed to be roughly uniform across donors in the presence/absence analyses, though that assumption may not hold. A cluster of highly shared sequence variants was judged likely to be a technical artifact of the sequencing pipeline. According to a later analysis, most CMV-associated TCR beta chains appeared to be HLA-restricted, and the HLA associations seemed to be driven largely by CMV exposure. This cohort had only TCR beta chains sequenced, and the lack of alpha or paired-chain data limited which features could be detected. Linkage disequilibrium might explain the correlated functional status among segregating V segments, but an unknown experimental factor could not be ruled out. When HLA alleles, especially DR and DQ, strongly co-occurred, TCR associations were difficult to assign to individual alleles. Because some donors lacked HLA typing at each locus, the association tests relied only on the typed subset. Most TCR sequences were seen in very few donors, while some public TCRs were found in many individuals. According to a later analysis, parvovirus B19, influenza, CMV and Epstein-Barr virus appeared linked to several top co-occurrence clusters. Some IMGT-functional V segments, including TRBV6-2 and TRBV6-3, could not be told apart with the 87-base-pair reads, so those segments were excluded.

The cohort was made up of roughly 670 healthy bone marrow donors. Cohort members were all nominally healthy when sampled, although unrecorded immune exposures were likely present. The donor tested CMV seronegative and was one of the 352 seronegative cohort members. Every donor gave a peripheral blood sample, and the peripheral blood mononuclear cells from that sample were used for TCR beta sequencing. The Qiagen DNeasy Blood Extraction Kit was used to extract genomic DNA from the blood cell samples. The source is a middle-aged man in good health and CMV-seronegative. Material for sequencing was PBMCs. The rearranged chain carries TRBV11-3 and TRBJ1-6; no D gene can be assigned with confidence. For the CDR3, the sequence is CASSLDPASPLHF. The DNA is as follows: TGTGCCAGCAGCTTAGATCCAGCGTCACCCCTCCACTTT.